The T cell receptor (beta chain) described here comes from a study of blood T cell repertoires in COVID-19. Background on the study: Both acute and convalescent COVID-19 samples were obtained from the United States, Italy and Spain.

This clone was counted between two and nine times. Participants were aged about 18 to 100 years from around 25 US areas. Produced via immunoSEQ multiplex PCR; TCRdb's table is partial and in-frame only. Among hundreds of thousands of clones listed, nearly 90% were seen once. Germline CDR1 is SGHAT and CDR2 is FQNNGV. This CDR3 has 17 residues. The trim removed 4 bases at V and 3 bases at J, leaving 11 bases unmatched. The J gene is TRBJ2-7, the V gene TRBV11-2; 11 nucleotides line up with TRBD2. Sequenced material: PBMCs or T cells enriched from blood (not recorded which). This clonotype was obtained from a woman in her late teens or twenties with acute COVID-19. In nucleotides, the CDR3 is TGTGCCAGCAGCTATTTGGAGACTAGCGGGACATACTACGAGCAGTACTTC. Its protein is CASSYLETSGTYYEQYF.